Below are 17 T cell receptor beta chains sequenced from a single sample in a study of blood T cells in healthy people across ages. Using a J-beta primer mix together with a sample-barcoded 5' primer, a second PCR was run for about 6 to 11 cycles. TCRdb re-derived calls from the 5' RACE reads in MiXCR, one entry per CDR3 protein. This table holds approximately 1,700,000 distinct CDR3 sequences, roughly 43% found once. The source material was blood. The receptor source for this set is a human donor in good health.

The rearrangement uses TRBV7-2 and TRBJ2-2; a possible D gene is TRBD2 (6 bases). CDR3 length equals 15 residues. V was pared by 5 bases and J by 7 bases, with 17 bases between. Germline loops: CDR1 SGHTA, CDR2 FQGNSA. CDR3 amino acids: CASSREREKVGELFF. The CDR3 DNA reads as TGTGCCAGCAGCCGGGAGAGGGAAAAGGTCGGGGAGCTGTTTTTT.

The V gene is TRBV28, the J gene TRBJ2-1; D not resolved. Per the germline V gene, CDR1 is MDHEN and CDR2 is SYDVKM. The CDR3 loop spans 12 amino acids. Trimming took 5 bases from V and 8 from J, leaving 10 bases between them. The chain's CDR3 is CASSPPQDEQFF. The CDR3 DNA reads as TGTGCCAGCAGTCCCCCCCAGGATGAGCAGTTCTTC.

The rearrangement joins TRBV4-1 to TRBJ2-4; TRBD2 agrees at 16 bases. Germline loops: CDR1 MGHRA, CDR2 YSYEKL. Losses at the gene ends were 3 bases for V and 1 base for J; bases not matched to a gene: 3. This CDR3 has 18 amino acids. DNA of the CDR3: TGCGCCAGCAGCCAGGGACTAGCGGGGGGGCGGGCCAAAAACATTCAGTACTTC. Protein: CASSQGLAGGRAKNIQYF.

This clonotype was detected only a few times. This chain connects TRBV9 to TRBJ1-1, with 9 positions matching TRBD1. With 3 bases clipped from V and 2 bases from J, the junction kept 17 bases outside the gene matches. CDR3 size: 19 residues. Looked up from germline, CDR1 is SGDLS and CDR2 is YYNGEE. For the CDR3, the DNA is TGTGCCAGCAGCGGAACAGGGGGCCACCATGAATCATTTAACACTGAAGCTTTCTTT. The encoded protein is CASSGTGGHHESFNTEAFF.

This rearrangement joins TRBV5-1 to TRBJ1-1; D uncertain. CDR3 size: 15 residues. Deletions cut 4 bases from V and 1 base from J, with 14 bases between. The germline V gene encodes CDR1 SGHRS and CDR2 YFSETQ. CDR3 coding DNA: TGCGCCAGCAGCGCACAAATTCTACGGAACACTGAAGCTTTCTTT. Its translation: CASSAQILRNTEAFF.

V and J are TRBV7-2 and TRBJ1-1; D is possibly TRBD1 (5 bases). The CDR3 loop spans 15 amino acids. V lost 0 bases to trimming and J lost 4 bases, with 12 bases between them. The germline gives CDR1 SGHTA, CDR2 FQGNSA. CDR3 coding DNA: TGTGCCAGCAGCTTAGCGTCTGGGGGAAGCACTGAAGCTTTCTTT. It yields the protein CASSLASGGSTEAFF.

The V call is TRBV9, the J call TRBJ2-4, with 7 bases aligning to TRBD1. The CDR3 spans 17 residues. The germline V gene has CDR1 SGDLS and CDR2 YYNGEE. The ends lost 0 bases at V and 3 bases at J; junction bases unmatched: 9. CDR3 bases: TGTGCCAGCAGCGTAGACCTCACAGGGGCGTACAAAAACATTCAGTACTTC. The encoded protein is CASSVDLTGAYKNIQYF.

This clonotype was seen many times. The chain has TRBV6-5 and TRBJ2-7; perhaps D is TRBD1 or TRBD2 (5 bases each). With 6 bases removed from V and 2 bases from J, the gap between germline ends came to 11 bases. The CDR3 covers 13 residues. Germline V gives CDR1 MNHEY, CDR2 SVGAGI. This CDR3 is CASSSVGPYEQYF. The DNA for the CDR3 is TGTGCCAGCAGCAGTGTGGGACCCTACGAGCAGTACTTC.

The rearrangement joins TRBV7-2 to TRBJ2-3; 9 positions agree with TRBD1. V shed 1 base, J shed 8 bases, and the junction held 7 bases outside the gene matches. Germline V gene sequence: CDR1 SGHTA, CDR2 FQGNSA. This CDR3 spans 15 amino acids. DNA of the CDR3: TGTGCCAGCAGCTTAGGGACAGGGGCGGGCAGTACGCAGTATTTT. Encoded protein: CASSLGTGAGSTQYF.

The chain carries TRBV12-3 or TRBV12-4 and TRBJ2-3; D is possibly TRBD1 (5 bases). With 6 bases removed from V and 2 bases from J, the gap between germline ends came to 9 bases. This CDR3 contains 13 residues. The CDR3 region has the DNA TGTGCCAGCAGACGACAGAACACAGATACGCAGTATTTT. This encodes CASRRQNTDTQYF.

This clonotype has only a few counts. The chain joins TRBV5-6 to TRBJ2-5; D remains ambiguous. This CDR3 is built from 15 residues. V was pared by 3 bases and J by 0 bases, with 12 bases between. In germline, CDR1 is SGHDT, CDR2 YYEEEE. The chain's CDR3 is CASSSHYRDQETQYF. In DNA, the CDR3 is TGTGCCAGCAGCTCCCATTACCGTGACCAAGAGACCCAGTACTTC. The full variable domain, with the rest looked up from reference TRBV5-6 and TRBJ2-5, is DAGVTQSPTHLIKTRGQQVTLRCSPKSGHDTVSWYQQALGQGPQFIFQYYEEEERQRGNFPDRFSGHQFPNYSSELNVNALLLGDSALYLCASSSHYRDQETQYFGPGTRLLVL.

The rearrangement links TRBV20-1 to TRBJ2-1; 9 nucleotides line up with TRBD1. Germline values: CDR1 DFQATT, CDR2 SNEGSKA (reference sequence). The CDR3 runs to 18 residues. The V and J ends lost 1 base and 4 bases, in that order; junction bases with no gene match: 14. The CDR3, as DNA: TGCAGTGCTAGAGGGTACCCAGGACAGGGGACGGGATACAATGAGCAGTTCTTC. Translating gives CSARGYPGQGTGYNEQFF.

J is TRBJ2-7 and V is TRBV29-1, with D hard to call. V was clipped by 7 bases and J by 6 bases, with 16 bases between them. CDR3 length equals 12 residues. Germline V CDR1 and CDR2: SQVTM, ANQGSEA. CDR3 in amino acids: CSASWGACEQYF. In DNA form, the CDR3 reads TGCAGCGCCTCGTGGGGTGCCTGCGAGCAGTACTTC.

The rearrangement joins TRBV28 to TRBJ2-6; a weak D match, TRBD1 (6 bases). The CDR3 extends over 22 amino acids. Trimming removed 6 bases at V and 2 bases at J, with 32 bases between. The germline CDR1 and CDR2 sequences are MDHEN and SYDVKM. The CDR3 bases are TGTGCCAGCAGCACTTTTAGGGGAAACCGGGACAATCACAATCCTGGGGCCAACGTCCTGACTTTC. Amino acids: CASSTFRGNRDNHNPGANVLTF.

This rearrangement joins TRBV7-8 to TRBJ2-7; no firm D call. CDR3 length equals 14 residues. From germline, CDR1 is SGHVS and CDR2 FQNEAQ. The V end lost 4 bases, the J end lost 0 bases, and 10 bases lay between the germline ends. The CDR3 loop is CASSSVKSSYEQYF. CDR3 bases: TGTGCCAGCAGCTCGGTAAAAAGCTCCTACGAGCAGTACTTC. The complete variable domain, with remaining parts taken from reference TRBV7-8 and TRBJ2-7, reads GAGVSQSPRYKVAKRGQDVALRCDPISGHVSLFWYQQALGQGPEFLTYFQNEAQLDKSGLPSDRFFAERPEGSVSTLKIQRTQQEDSAVYLCASSSVKSSYEQYFGPGTRLTVT.

This CDR3 is CASSHGGMNTEAFF. The CDR3 DNA reads as TGTGCCAGCAGCCATGGGGGTATGAACACTGAAGCTTTCTTT. V usage is TRBV7-3 and J usage is TRBJ1-1, with D perhaps TRBD1 (5 bases). The germline V and J ends were trimmed by 5 bases and 0 bases, with 10 bases remaining between them. Germline CDR1 and CDR2: SGHTA and FQGTGA. The CDR3 is 14 residues long.

The gene calls are TRBV12-3 or TRBV12-4 and TRBJ2-3; 10 positions agree with TRBD2. The CDR3 consists of 12 residues. J gave up 14 bases and V 6 bases, and 8 bases lay outside the gene matches. The CDR3 sequence: CASSPQRGGVYF. The CDR3 bases are TGTGCCAGCAGCCCACAGCGGGGGGGAGTGTATTTT.